These T cell receptor beta chains were read from a single sample in a study of spatial heterogeneity in lung cancer. From the 5' RACE reads, TCRdb called clonotypes with MiXCR, one entry per CDR3 protein. The sample lists 30,000 to 40,000 distinct CDR3 sequences, about 7.9% seen once, with approximately 8.8% in the top ten. Sample: PBMCs, taken at follow-up. Every receptor here comes from a male donor with early-stage non-small cell lung cancer. CDR3s include the opening cysteine and the closing phenylalanine or tryptophan. The D gene is left open where the match is weak. Some rows have no size entry. The others give once, few or many, or a class for an expanded clone.

d_call: -; v_call: TRBV7-9; clone_size: many; j_call: TRBJ2-7; cdr3_aa: CASSPHYEQYF; cdr3_nt: TGTGCCAGCAGCCCGCACTACGAGCAGTACTTC
d_call: -; v_call: TRBV14; clone_size: -; j_call: TRBJ1-1; cdr3_aa: CASSLVGTEAFF; cdr3_nt: TGTGCCAGCAGCCTAGTTGGCACTGAAGCTTTCTTT
d_call: TRBD2; v_call: TRBV18; clone_size: -; j_call: TRBJ2-3; cdr3_aa: CASSPGIGLAEPDTQYF; cdr3_nt: TGTGCCAGCTCACCAGGTATCGGGCTAGCGGAACCAGATACGCAGTATTTT
d_call: -; v_call: TRBV28; clone_size: many; j_call: TRBJ1-3; cdr3_aa: CASSLYGGGNTIYF; cdr3_nt: TGTGCCAGCAGTTTATACGGCGGAGGAAACACCATATATTTT
d_call: -; v_call: TRBV9; clone_size: many; j_call: TRBJ2-2; cdr3_aa: CASSVRPDGPNTGELFF; cdr3_nt: TGTGCCAGCAGCGTAAGGCCTGACGGGCCGAACACCGGGGAGCTGTTTTTT
d_call: -; v_call: TRBV7-9; clone_size: many; j_call: TRBJ1-2; cdr3_aa: CASSLGINYGYTF; cdr3_nt: TGTGCCAGCAGCTTAGGGATTAACTATGGCTACACCTTC
d_call: TRBD1; v_call: TRBV7-9; clone_size: many; j_call: TRBJ1-1; cdr3_aa: CASSRGDRGNTEAFF; cdr3_nt: TGTGCCAGCAGCAGAGGGGACAGGGGGAACACTGAAGCTTTCTTT
d_call: -; v_call: TRBV20-1; clone_size: -; j_call: TRBJ2-1; cdr3_aa: CSASGPEGNEQFF; cdr3_nt: TGCAGTGCTTCAGGGCCTGAGGGCAATGAGCAGTTCTTC
d_call: -; v_call: TRBV14; clone_size: many; j_call: TRBJ1-3; cdr3_aa: CASSQAGSGNTIYF; cdr3_nt: TGTGCCAGCAGCCAAGCCGGGTCTGGAAACACCATATATTTT
d_call: -; v_call: TRBV30; clone_size: many; j_call: TRBJ1-6; cdr3_aa: CAWSVVGSPLHF; cdr3_nt: TGTGCCTGGAGTGTAGTGGGCTCACCCCTCCACTTT
d_call: -; v_call: TRBV13; clone_size: many; j_call: TRBJ2-1; cdr3_aa: CASSFASGEQFF; cdr3_nt: TGTGCCAGCAGCTTTGCATCCGGTGAGCAGTTCTTC
d_call: -; v_call: TRBV7-6; clone_size: many; j_call: TRBJ2-2; cdr3_aa: CASSLAGAWDTGELFF; cdr3_nt: TGTGCCAGCAGCTTAGCCGGGGCTTGGGACACCGGGGAGCTGTTTTTT
d_call: -; v_call: TRBV18; clone_size: many; j_call: TRBJ2-5; cdr3_aa: CASSPRVGNQETQYF; cdr3_nt: TGTGCCAGCTCACCCCGTGTAGGGAACCAAGAGACCCAGTACTTC
d_call: -; v_call: TRBV6-2/TRBV6-3; clone_size: many; j_call: TRBJ2-1; cdr3_aa: CASSLTVPTNNEQFF; cdr3_nt: TGTGCCAGCTCACTGACAGTTCCGACCAACAATGAGCAGTTCTTC